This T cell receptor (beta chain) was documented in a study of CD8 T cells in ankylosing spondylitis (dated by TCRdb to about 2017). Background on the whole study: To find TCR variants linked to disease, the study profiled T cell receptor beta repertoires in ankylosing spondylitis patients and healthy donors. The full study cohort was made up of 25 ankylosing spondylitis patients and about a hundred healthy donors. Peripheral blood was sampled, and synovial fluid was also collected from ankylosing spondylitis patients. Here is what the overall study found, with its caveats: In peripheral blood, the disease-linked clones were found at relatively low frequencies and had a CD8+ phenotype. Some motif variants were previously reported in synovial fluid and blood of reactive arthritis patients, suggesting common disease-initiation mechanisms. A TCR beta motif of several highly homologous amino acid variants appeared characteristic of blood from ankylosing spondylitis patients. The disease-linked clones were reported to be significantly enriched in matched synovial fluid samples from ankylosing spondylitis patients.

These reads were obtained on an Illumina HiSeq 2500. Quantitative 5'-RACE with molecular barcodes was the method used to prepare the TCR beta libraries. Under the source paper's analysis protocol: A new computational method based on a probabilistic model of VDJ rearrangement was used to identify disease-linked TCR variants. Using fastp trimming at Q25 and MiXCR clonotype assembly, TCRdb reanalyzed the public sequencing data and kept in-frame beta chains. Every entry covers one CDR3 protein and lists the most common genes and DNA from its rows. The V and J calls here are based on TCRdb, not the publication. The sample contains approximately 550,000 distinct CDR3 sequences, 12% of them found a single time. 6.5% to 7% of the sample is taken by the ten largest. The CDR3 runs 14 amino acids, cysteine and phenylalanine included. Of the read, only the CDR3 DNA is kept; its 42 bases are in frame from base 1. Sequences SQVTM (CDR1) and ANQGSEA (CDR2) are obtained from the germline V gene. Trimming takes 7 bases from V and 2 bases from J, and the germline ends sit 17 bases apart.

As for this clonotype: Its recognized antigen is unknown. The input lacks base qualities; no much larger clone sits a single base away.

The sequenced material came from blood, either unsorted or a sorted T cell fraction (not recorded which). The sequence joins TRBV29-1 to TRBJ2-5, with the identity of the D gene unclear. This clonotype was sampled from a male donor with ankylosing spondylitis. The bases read TGCAGCGGATCAGGCTTGGCTGTTCAAGAGACCCAGTACTTC. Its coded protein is CSGSGLAVQETQYF.